A single sample is the source of the 31 T cell receptor beta chains below, sequenced in a study of response to subunit inactivated influenza vaccine. From the RT-PCR reads, TCRdb called clonotypes with MiXCR, one entry per CDR3 protein. There are hundreds of thousands of distinct CDR3 sequences in the sample; roughly 14% occur only once, and 11% lies in the top ten. The material was PBMCs from blood, obtained roughly 12 days after vaccination. These receptors were taken from a man aged 45 to 65 who received an inactivated influenza vaccine.

This clonotype was counted at least ten times. This chain links TRBV15 with TRBJ2-3; possible D gene TRBD2, 6 bases. The CDR3 spans 16 residues. The V gene's germline CDR1 is LNHNV and CDR2 YYDKDF (reference sequence). V was cut by 4 bases and J by 2 bases, with 16 bases left in between. The CDR3 reads CATSTFRGTYTDTQYF. The CDR3 DNA is TGTGCCACCAGCACTTTTCGGGGGACCTACACAGATACGCAGTATTTT.

This clonotype occurred a few times. V gene TRBV20-1 combines with J gene TRBJ1-2; D unclear. CDR3 length: 14 residues. Deletions cut 3 bases from V and 1 base from J, with 12 bases between. In germline, CDR1 is DFQATT, CDR2 SNEGSKA (reference sequence). In DNA form, the CDR3 reads TGCAGTGCTAGCAGGCCGAGAGATAACTATGGCTACACCTTC. It encodes CSASRPRDNYGYTF.

This clonotype has just a few counts. The genes are TRBV20-1 and TRBJ1-6, with 8 bases matching TRBD1. The germline CDR1 and CDR2 sequences are DFQATT and SNEGSKA (reference sequence). This CDR3 contains 14 residues. V lost 6 bases and J lost 9; bases outside the gene matches: 10. CDR3 amino acids: CSARQGPSSSPLHF. CDR3 sequence (DNA): TGCAGTGCCCGACAGGGGCCCTCTAGTTCACCCCTCCACTTT.

J is TRBJ2-1 and V is TRBV18; 12 positions agree with TRBD2. The germline V gene encodes CDR1 KGHSH and CDR2 LQKENI. Trimming took 4 bases from V and 5 from J; bases not matched to a gene: 9. The CDR3 runs 17 residues. CDR3 nucleotides: TGTGCCAGCTCACGTTCCCCGGGACTAGCGGGCCACAATGAGCAGTTCTTC. This translates into CASSRSPGLAGHNEQFF.

The chain recombines TRBV6-1 with TRBJ2-1, with D perhaps given as TRBD1 or TRBD2 (5 bases each). Per the germline V gene, CDR1 is MNHNS and CDR2 is SASEGT. The CDR3 is made up of 14 amino acids. Trimming cost V 4 bases and J 7 bases, with 14 bases left between them. The chain's CDR3 is CASSVSGTGNEQFF. Written as DNA, the CDR3 is TGTGCCAGCAGTGTTTCCGGGACGGGGAATGAGCAGTTCTTC.

This clonotype turned up a few times. V usage is TRBV10-3 and J usage is TRBJ2-5; possible D gene TRBD2, 7 bases. CDR1 and CDR2 (germline): ENHRY, SYGVKD. The CDR3 totals 13 residues. V dropped 8 bases and J dropped 2 bases, with 12 bases sitting between them. The CDR3 coding sequence is TGTGCCATCTCAGCGGGACAACAAGAGACCCAGTACTTC. Translation: CAISAGQQETQYF.

This clonotype was counted between two and nine times. V and J are TRBV12-3 or TRBV12-4 and TRBJ2-1, with 7 bases matching TRBD1. The CDR3 runs 15 residues. V lost 8 bases to trimming and J lost 4 bases; unmatched junction nucleotides: 11. The DNA of the CDR3 is TGTGCCAGCCGACCAACCGGGACAGCGTACAATGAGCAGTTCTTC. As protein: CASRPTGTAYNEQFF.

The rearrangement uses TRBV3-1 and TRBJ2-3; 11 nucleotides align to TRBD2. The germline V gene has CDR1 LGHDT and CDR2 YNNKEL (reference sequence). The CDR3 is 21 amino acids. After removal of 0 bases from V and 0 bases from J, the junction contained 14 bases not matched to a gene. The CDR3 loop is CASSQENLAGGPARSTDTQYF. The CDR3 DNA reads TGTGCCAGCAGCCAAGAGAATTTAGCGGGGGGGCCTGCGCGTAGCACAGATACGCAGTATTTT.

There are a few counts of this clonotype. V is TRBV19 and J is TRBJ2-1, with 8 bases aligning to TRBD1. The CDR3 has 16 residues. Trimming at V came to 6 bases and at J to 5 bases, leaving 12 bases not matched to a gene. Germline CDR1 is LNHDA and CDR2 is SQIVND (reference sequence). CDR3 amino acids: CASRRIDRGHNNEQFF. Written as DNA, the CDR3 is TGTGCCAGTAGGAGGATAGACAGGGGCCATAACAATGAGCAGTTCTTC. The entire variable domain, with the rest obtained from reference TRBV19 and TRBJ2-1, is as follows: DGGITQSPKYLFRKEGQNVTLSCEQNLNHDAMYWYRQDPGQGLRLIYYSQIVNDFQKGDIAEGYSVSREKKESFPLTVTSAQKNPTAFYLCASRRIDRGHNNEQFFGPGTRLTVL.

V and J are TRBV12-5 and TRBJ2-3, with 13 bases lining up with TRBD2. CDR3 length: 17 amino acids. The ends lost 6 bases at V and 3 bases at J; junction bases unmatched: 9. CDR1 is LGHNT, CDR2 FRNRAP, per germline. For the CDR3, the DNA is TGTGCTAGTGGCCCAGGGACTAGCGGGATAGCTACAGATACGCAGTATTTT. Translation: CASGPGTSGIATDTQYF.

This clonotype was counted a few times. The chain combines TRBV12-3 or TRBV12-4 with TRBJ1-5; D may be TRBD1 (6 bases). The CDR3 sequence is 13 residues long. The V and J ends lost 6 bases and 4 bases respectively, with 10 bases between them. The CDR3 here is CASRGAANQPQHF. CDR3 coding DNA: TGTGCCAGCAGGGGGGCAGCTAATCAGCCCCAGCATTTT.

The genes are TRBV5-1 and TRBJ1-6; 7 bases align to TRBD1. V lost 4 bases to trimming and J lost 4 bases; unmatched junction nucleotides: 8. CDR1 is SGHRS, CDR2 YFSETQ, per germline. The CDR3 spans 16 residues. In DNA, the CDR3 is TGCGCCAGCAGCCCGGTAGGGGGCCGGTATAATTCACCCCTCCACTTT. Its translation is CASSPVGGRYNSPLHF.

This clonotype was found a few times. The chain joins TRBV28 to TRBJ1-5; 12 bases are a match to TRBD1. Germline lookup yields CDR1 MDHEN and CDR2 SYDVKM. This CDR3 has 17 amino acids. V lost 5 bases and J lost 5; bases outside the gene matches: 10. The CDR3 DNA follows: TGTGCCAGCAGTATAACTCCGGGACAGGGGGCGGATCAGCCCCAGCATTTT. It encodes CASSITPGQGADQPQHF. Complete variable domain (other parts from reference TRBV28 and TRBJ1-5): DVKVTQSSRYLVKRTGEKVFLECVQDMDHENMFWYRQDPGLGLRLIYFSYDVKMKEKGDIPEGYSVSREKKERFSLILESASTNQTSMYLCASSITPGQGADQPQHFGDGTRLSIL.

This rearrangement joins TRBV7-9 to TRBJ2-7, with D unresolved. CDR3 length equals 14 residues. V lost 2 bases and J 2 bases, leaving 10 bases between the germline ends. Germline V gene lookup returns CDR1 SEHNR and CDR2 FQNEAQ (reference sequence). CDR3 region: CASSLNAGPYEQYF. The CDR3 DNA is TGTGCCAGCAGCTTAAATGCCGGCCCCTACGAGCAGTACTTC.

The chain links TRBV6-2 or TRBV6-3 to TRBJ2-5; a weak D match, TRBD2 (6 bases). Trimming shortened V by 0 bases and J by 0 bases, and 14 bases separated the two germline ends. The CDR3 consists of 17 residues. Germline CDR1 is MNHEY and CDR2 is SVGEGT. The CDR3 DNA sequence: TGTGCCAGCAGTTACTCTATCGCGGGGAGCTACCAAGAGACCCAGTACTTC. Protein product: CASSYSIAGSYQETQYF.

V and J are TRBV28 and TRBJ1-3; no clear D. V dropped 1 base and J dropped 0 bases, with 10 bases sitting between them. The V gene's germline CDR1 is MDHEN and CDR2 SYDVKM. This CDR3 comprises 16 residues. The CDR3 here is CASSLFGRLSGNTIYF. The CDR3 DNA sequence: TGTGCCAGCAGTTTATTTGGACGGCTCTCTGGAAACACCATATATTTT.

A single count supports this clonotype. This chain links TRBV2 with TRBJ2-6, with D unclear. Germline V gene sequence: CDR1 SNHLY, CDR2 FYNNEI. V lost 2 bases and J lost 0, with 5 bases in between. CDR3 length: 15 amino acids. CDR3 sequence (DNA): TGTGCCAGCAGTGAACGGACCTCTGGGGCCAACGTCCTGACTTTC. This translates into CASSERTSGANVLTF.

V usage is TRBV29-1 and J usage is TRBJ2-1, with a tentative D call TRBD2 (6 bases). This CDR3 contains 11 residues. Trimming removed 7 bases from V and 10 bases from J, with 14 bases in between. CDR1 is SQVTM, CDR2 ANQGSEA, per germline. Written as DNA, the CDR3 is TGCAGCGCCCACACCCGGGGGGAGCAGTTCTTC. As protein: CSAHTRGEQFF.

This chain joins TRBV5-1 and TRBJ2-1; the match to TRBD1 covers 11 bases. The germline gives CDR1 SGHRS, CDR2 YFSETQ. V dropped 5 bases and J dropped 6; count of bases not matched to a gene: 7. CDR3 length equals 15 residues. CDR3: CASRRDRGGINEQFF. CDR3 in DNA: TGCGCCAGCAGGCGGGACAGGGGGGGTATCAATGAGCAGTTCTTC.

This rearrangement joins TRBV7-2 to TRBJ2-5, with D perhaps TRBD2 (6 bases). CDR3 length: 14 residues. V lost 7 bases, J lost 6 bases, and 18 bases lay in between. Germline lookup yields CDR1 SGHTA and CDR2 FQGNSA. Here the CDR3 DNA reads TGTGCCAGCACGACTGGGCTAGCGCCCCAGACCCAGTACTTC. Its translation is CASTTGLAPQTQYF.

The chain is built from TRBV7-3 and TRBJ2-3; a possible D gene is TRBD2 (5 bases). V shed 2 bases and J shed 4 bases, with 13 bases lying between them. The CDR3 is 15 amino acids. From germline, CDR1 is SGHTA and CDR2 FQGTGA. In DNA, the CDR3 is TGTGCCAGCAGCTTAGAGCGGTTGAGCGCAGATACGCAGTATTTT. As protein: CASSLERLSADTQYF.

DNA for the CDR3: TGTGCCAGCAGTACCGGGACACCCCATCAGTACTTC. As protein: CASSTGTPHQYF. J is TRBJ2-7 and V is TRBV12-3 or TRBV12-4; D might be TRBD1 (6 bases). This CDR3 comprises 12 residues. Trimming cost V 5 bases and J 10 bases, with 15 bases left between them.

Ten or more counts support this clonotype. The chain joins TRBV4-2 to TRBJ2-1, with D possibly TRBD2 on 6 matching bases. This CDR3 is 17 amino acids long. Germline loops: CDR1 LGHNA, CDR2 YNFKEQ. The V end was cut by 0 bases, the J end by 0 bases, with 12 bases between. The CDR3 DNA sequence: TGTGCCAGCAGCCAAGATAGCGGTCTGAGCTCCTACAATGAGCAGTTCTTC. Encoded protein: CASSQDSGLSSYNEQFF.

The table lists this clonotype with a few counts. The chain couples TRBV28 to TRBJ2-7; 8 positions match TRBD1. Germline-derived CDR1 and CDR2 are MDHEN and SYDVKM. Trimming at V came to 6 bases and at J to 0 bases, leaving 10 bases not matched to a gene. This CDR3 comprises 16 residues. The CDR3 sequence: CASRSGGLGLSYEQYF. Here the CDR3 DNA reads TGTGCCAGCAGATCAGGGGGCTTGGGACTCTCCTACGAGCAGTACTTC.

This clonotype was seen repeatedly, ten times or more. This chain links TRBV12-3 or TRBV12-4 with TRBJ2-1; D tentatively fits TRBD1 or TRBD2 (6 bases each). The V gene lost 3 bases and the J gene lost 8 bases, with 8 bases spanning the gap. This CDR3 comprises 12 residues. CDR3 in DNA: TGTGCCAGCAGTTTCGGGGGCGATGAGCAGTTCTTC. Translated: CASSFGGDEQFF.

At least ten counts were recorded for this clonotype. J is TRBJ1-1 and V is TRBV20-1; no reliable D call. This CDR3 has 11 residues. CDR1 DFQATT and CDR2 SNEGSKA come from the germline V gene (reference sequence). The V and J ends lost 3 bases and 4 bases respectively, with 6 bases between them. The CDR3 DNA is TGCAGTGCTAGTGTGGGCACTGAAGCTTTCTTT. Its protein is CSASVGTEAFF.

The table lists this clonotype with many counts. V gene TRBV20-1 combines with J gene TRBJ2-5; 9 bases map to TRBD1. Looked up from germline, CDR1 is DFQATT and CDR2 is SNEGSKA (reference sequence). This CDR3 is 16 amino acids long. Trimming cost V 5 bases and J 4 bases; bases outside gene matches: 14. CDR3 sequence reads: CSAGTSGTGTSETQYF. The DNA for the CDR3 is TGCAGTGCTGGGACCTCCGGGACAGGGACATCAGAGACCCAGTACTTC.

In its sample, this clonotype was seen a few times. V is TRBV30 and J is TRBJ1-6; no definite D call. CDR3 length: 12 amino acids. V was clipped by 4 bases and J by 4 bases, with 5 bases between them. Germline assignment: CDR1 GTSNPN and CDR2 SVGIG (reference sequence). CDR3: CAWTRYNSPLHF. The CDR3 bases are TGTGCCTGGACACGGTATAATTCACCCCTCCACTTT.

This clonotype turned up a few times. J is TRBJ2-7 and V is TRBV7-8, with D unresolved. The germline V gene encodes CDR1 SGHVS and CDR2 FQNEAQ. V lost 6 bases and J lost 3, with 15 bases in between. The CDR3 covers 14 residues. Here the CDR3 reads CASRTGFLDYEQYF. DNA of the CDR3: TGTGCCAGCAGAACCGGCTTTTTAGACTACGAGCAGTACTTC.

This clonotype has only a few counts. This chain joins TRBV11-1 and TRBJ2-3; D is unresolved. Germline V CDR1 and CDR2: SGHAT, FQDESV (reference sequence). The CDR3 loop spans 16 amino acids. The germline V and J ends were trimmed by 2 bases and 0 bases, with 12 bases remaining between them. CDR3 in DNA: TGTGCCAGCAGCTTATCGACCAACCCTAGCACAGATACGCAGTATTTT. Residues: CASSLSTNPSTDTQYF.

There are a few counts of this clonotype. This chain uses TRBV21-1 with TRBJ2-7. TRBV21-1 is reported as a pseudogene. The CDR3 covers 14 residues. The CDR3 spells CASSKSESSYEQYF. In nucleotides, the CDR3 is TGTGCCAGCAGCAAGTCAGAGAGCTCCTACGAGCAGTACTTC.